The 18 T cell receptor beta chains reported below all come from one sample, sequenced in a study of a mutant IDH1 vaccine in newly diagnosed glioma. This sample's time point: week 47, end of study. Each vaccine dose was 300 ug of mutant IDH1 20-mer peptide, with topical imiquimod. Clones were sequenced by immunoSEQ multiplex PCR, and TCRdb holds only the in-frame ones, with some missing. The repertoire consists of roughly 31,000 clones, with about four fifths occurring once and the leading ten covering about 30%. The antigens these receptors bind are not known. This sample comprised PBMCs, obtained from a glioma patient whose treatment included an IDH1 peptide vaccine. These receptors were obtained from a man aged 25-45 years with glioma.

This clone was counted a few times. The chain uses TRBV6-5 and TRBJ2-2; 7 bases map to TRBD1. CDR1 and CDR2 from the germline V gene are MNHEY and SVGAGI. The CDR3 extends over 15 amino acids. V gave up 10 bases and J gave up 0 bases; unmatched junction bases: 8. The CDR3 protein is CATIGDSSNTGELFF. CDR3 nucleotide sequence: TGTGCCACTATTGGGGACAGTTCGAACACCGGGGAGCTGTTTTTT.

The CDR3 spells CASSLSGGSQPQHF. CDR3 DNA: TGTGCCAGCAGTTTATCCGGGGGTAGTCAGCCCCAGCATTTT. The chain couples TRBV27 to TRBJ1-5; a weak D match, TRBD1 (5 bases). Germline V CDR1 and CDR2: MNHEY, SMNVEV (reference sequence). The germline V and J ends were trimmed by 0 bases and 6 bases, with 9 bases remaining between them. The length of the CDR3 is 14 residues.

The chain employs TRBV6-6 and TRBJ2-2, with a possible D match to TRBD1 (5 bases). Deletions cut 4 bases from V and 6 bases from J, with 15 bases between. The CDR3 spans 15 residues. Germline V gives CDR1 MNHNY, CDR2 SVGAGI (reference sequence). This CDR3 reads CASSLQEPSAGELFF. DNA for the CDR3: TGTGCCAGCAGTTTACAGGAGCCCTCGGCCGGGGAGCTGTTTTTT.

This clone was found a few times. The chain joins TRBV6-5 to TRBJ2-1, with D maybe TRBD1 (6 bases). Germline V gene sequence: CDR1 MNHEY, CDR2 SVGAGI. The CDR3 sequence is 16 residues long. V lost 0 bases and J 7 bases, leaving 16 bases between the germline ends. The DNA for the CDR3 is TGTGCCAGCAGTTACTCAGGGGTGGCGCAGGGGAATGAGCAGTTCTTC. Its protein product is CASSYSGVAQGNEQFF.

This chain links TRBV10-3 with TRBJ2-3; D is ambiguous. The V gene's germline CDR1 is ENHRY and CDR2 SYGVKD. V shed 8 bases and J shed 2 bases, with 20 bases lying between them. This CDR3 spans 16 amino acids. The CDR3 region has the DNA TGTGCCATCTCCTCCGGACCCAAACCCACCACAGATACGCAGTATTTT. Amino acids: CAISSGPKPTTDTQYF.

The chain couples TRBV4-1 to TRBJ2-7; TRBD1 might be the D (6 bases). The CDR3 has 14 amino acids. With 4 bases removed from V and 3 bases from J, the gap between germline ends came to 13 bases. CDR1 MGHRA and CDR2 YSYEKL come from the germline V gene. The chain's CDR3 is CASSRDKGLYEQYF. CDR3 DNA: TGCGCCAGCAGCCGGGACAAGGGGCTCTACGAGCAGTACTTC.

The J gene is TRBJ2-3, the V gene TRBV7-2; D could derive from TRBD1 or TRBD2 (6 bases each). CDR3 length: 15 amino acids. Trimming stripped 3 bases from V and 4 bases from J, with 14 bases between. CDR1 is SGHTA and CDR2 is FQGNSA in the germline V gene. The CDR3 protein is CASSFGGGAADTQYF. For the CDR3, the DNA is TGTGCCAGCAGCTTCGGAGGGGGAGCAGCAGATACGCAGTATTTT. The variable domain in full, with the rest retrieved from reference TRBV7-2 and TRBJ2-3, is GAGVSQSPSNKVTEKGKDVELRCDPISGHTALYWYRQSLGQGLEFLIYFQGNSAPDKSGLPSDRFSAERTGGSVSTLTIQRTQQEDSAVYLCASSFGGGAADTQYFGPGTRLTVL.

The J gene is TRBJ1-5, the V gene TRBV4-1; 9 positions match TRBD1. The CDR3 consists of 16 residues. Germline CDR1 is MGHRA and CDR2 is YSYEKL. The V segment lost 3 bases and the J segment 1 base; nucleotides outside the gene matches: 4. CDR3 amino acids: CASSHTTGGSNQPQHF. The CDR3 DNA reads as TGCGCCAGCAGCCACACGACAGGGGGAAGCAATCAGCCCCAGCATTTT.

The CDR3 bases are TGTGCCAGCAGACAGGGTAGTACTGAAGCTTTCTTT. It encodes CASRQGSTEAFF. The chain is built from TRBV25-1 and TRBJ1-1, with D maybe TRBD1 (6 bases). The germline CDR1 and CDR2 sequences are MGHDK and SYGVNS. V lost 6 bases to trimming and J lost 5 bases, with 10 bases between them. The CDR3 has 12 residues.

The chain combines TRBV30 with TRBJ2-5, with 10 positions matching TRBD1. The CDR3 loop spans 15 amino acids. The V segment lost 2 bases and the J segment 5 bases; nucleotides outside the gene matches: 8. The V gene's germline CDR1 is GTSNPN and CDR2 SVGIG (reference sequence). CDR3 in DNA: TGTGCCTGGAGTAAGGGACAGGGGACTCGGGAGACCCAGTACTTC. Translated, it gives CAWSKGQGTRETQYF.

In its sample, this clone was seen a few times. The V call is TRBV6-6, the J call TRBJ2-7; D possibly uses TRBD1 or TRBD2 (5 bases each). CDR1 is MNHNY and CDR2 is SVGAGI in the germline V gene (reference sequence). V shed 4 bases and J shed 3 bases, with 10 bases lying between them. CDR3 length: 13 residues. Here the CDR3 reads CASSSGPNYEQYF. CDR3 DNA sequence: TGTGCCAGCAGTTCGGGACCGAACTACGAGCAGTACTTC.

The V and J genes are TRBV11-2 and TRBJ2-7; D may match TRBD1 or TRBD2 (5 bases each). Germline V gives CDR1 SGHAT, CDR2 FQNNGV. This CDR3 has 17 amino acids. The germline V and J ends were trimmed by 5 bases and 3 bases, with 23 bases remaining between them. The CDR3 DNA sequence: TGTGCCAGCAGCCGAATCGGGGCGGGTAGCTTTCTCTACGAGCAGTACTTC. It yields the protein CASSRIGAGSFLYEQYF. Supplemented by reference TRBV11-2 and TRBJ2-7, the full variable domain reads EAGVAQSPRYKIIEKRQSVAFWCNPISGHATLYWYQQILGQGPKLLIQFQNNGVVDDSQLPKDRFSAERLKGVDSTLKIQPAKLEDSAVYLCASSRIGAGSFLYEQYFGPGTRLTVT.

CDR3 sequence: CASSGAGGITDTQYF. For the CDR3, the DNA is TGTGCCAGCAGTGGGGCGGGGGGCATCACAGATACGCAGTATTTT. V gene TRBV6-6 combines with J gene TRBJ2-3; 8 bases map to TRBD2. The CDR3 sequence is 15 residues long. Unmatched junction bases numbered 6, after V lost 5 bases and J lost 2 bases. The germline V gene has CDR1 MNHNY and CDR2 SVGAGI (reference sequence).

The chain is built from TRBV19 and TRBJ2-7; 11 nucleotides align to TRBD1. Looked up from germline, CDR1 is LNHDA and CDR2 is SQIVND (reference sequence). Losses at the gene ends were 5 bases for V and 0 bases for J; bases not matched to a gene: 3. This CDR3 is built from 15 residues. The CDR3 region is CASSVGTGGSYEQYF. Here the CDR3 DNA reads TGTGCCAGTAGTGTCGGGACAGGGGGCTCCTACGAGCAGTACTTC.

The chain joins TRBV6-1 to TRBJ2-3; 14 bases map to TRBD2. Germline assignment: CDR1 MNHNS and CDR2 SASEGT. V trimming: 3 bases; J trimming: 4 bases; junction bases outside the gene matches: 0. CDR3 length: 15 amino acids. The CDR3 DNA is TGTGCCAGCAGTGAGACTAGCGGGGGGGCAGATACGCAGTATTTT. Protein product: CASSETSGGADTQYF.

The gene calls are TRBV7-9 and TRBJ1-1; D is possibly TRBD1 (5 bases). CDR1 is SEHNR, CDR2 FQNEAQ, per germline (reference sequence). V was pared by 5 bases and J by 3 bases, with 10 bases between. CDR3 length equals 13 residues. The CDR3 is CASSRDGDTEAFF. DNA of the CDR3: TGTGCCAGCAGCCGGGACGGGGACACTGAAGCTTTCTTT.

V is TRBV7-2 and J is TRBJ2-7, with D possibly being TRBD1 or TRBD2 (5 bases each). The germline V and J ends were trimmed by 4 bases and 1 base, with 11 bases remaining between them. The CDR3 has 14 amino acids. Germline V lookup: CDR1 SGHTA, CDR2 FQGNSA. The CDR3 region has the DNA TGTGCCAGCAGCTCCCAGTGGGGGTCCTACGAGCAGTACTTC. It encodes CASSSQWGSYEQYF.

Written as DNA, the CDR3 is TGTGCCAGCAGCCGGTCGGGGGAGGGGGTCGAGGGCTACACCTTC. As protein: CASSRSGEGVEGYTF. This chain uses TRBV4-2 with TRBJ1-2, with D possibly matching TRBD1 (6 bases). The ends were cut back, 4 bases at V and 8 bases at J, with 20 bases in the middle. Germline values: CDR1 LGHNA, CDR2 YNFKEQ. The CDR3 has 15 residues.